A selection of T cell receptor beta chains follows, all from one sample in a study of T-cell reconstitution after alpha-beta-depleted transplantation in children. TCRdb used MiXCR to reprocess the PCR reads, holding one entry per CDR3 protein. The table has about 610,000 distinct CDR3 sequences, over 9.5% seen once; the top ten hold 4%. Source: PBMCs from the stem cell graft donor, taken from the stem cell graft. These receptors were collected from a human donor who donated a stem cell graft to a child with acute myeloid leukemia. The CDR3 runs from the conserved cysteine through the conserved F or W. D genes are given only for firm matches. Where a row states a size, it is once, few, many or the class of an expanded clone; other rows omit it.

TRBD2	TRBV15	TRBJ2-7	few	TGTGCCACCAGCCCGGGACTAGCGGGAGGGCCGTCTGGGGAGCAGTACTTC	CATSPGLAGGPSGEQYF
TRBD2	TRBV5-1	TRBJ2-3	-	TGCGCCAGCAGCCCAACTAGCGTCCCAGATACGCAGTATTTT	CASSPTSVPDTQYF
-	TRBV7-2	TRBJ2-5	few	TGTGCCAGCAGCCTCCTGTCGCAAGAGACCCAGTACTTC	CASSLLSQETQYF
-	TRBV28	TRBJ2-7	few	TGTGCCAGCAGTTTCTCGGCAGGGGCTGGAGAGCAGTACTTC	CASSFSAGAGEQYF
TRBD1	TRBV6-5	TRBJ1-5	many	TGTGCCAGCAGTCCAGGGACAGGGGACGGCAATCAGCCCCAGCATTTT	CASSPGTGDGNQPQHF
-	TRBV6-2/TRBV6-3	TRBJ2-4	-	TGTGCCAGCAGTTTCCCTCCGGACGCTCAGTACTTC	CASSFPPDAQYF
-	TRBV20-1	TRBJ1-2	few	TGCAGTGCTAGAGTGGTCACCCTTGCCTATGGCTACACCTTC	CSARVVTLAYGYTF
-	TRBV6-2/TRBV6-3	TRBJ1-6	few	TGTGCCAGCAGTTACTTCGAAGGGTCACCCCTCCACTTT	CASSYFEGSPLHF
TRBD1	TRBV5-1	TRBJ2-7	many	TGCGCCAGCAGGAGGGACAGGGGCCCTTCCTCCTACGAGCAGTACTTC	CASRRDRGPSSYEQYF
-	TRBV19	TRBJ2-2	few	TGTGCCAGTAGTATATTGACTCAGGGAGGAGTCGGGGAGCTGTTTTTT	CASSILTQGGVGELFF
TRBD2	TRBV6-1	TRBJ2-3	few	TGTGCCAGCAGAGGACTAGCGGGCGTCGATACGCAGTATTTT	CASRGLAGVDTQYF
TRBD2	TRBV9	TRBJ2-3	few	TGTGCCAGCACCGAAGGCCAACTAGCGGGTTTACTAGATACGCAGTATTTT	CASTEGQLAGLLDTQYF
-	TRBV2	TRBJ1-6	few	TGTGCCAGCAGTGAATTAACAGTTAATTCACCCCTCCACTTT	CASSELTVNSPLHF
TRBD1	TRBV12-3/TRBV12-4	TRBJ2-5	-	TGTGCCAGCAGTTGGACAGGCGACAGGGGGACCCAGTACTTC	CASSWTGDRGTQYF
TRBD1	TRBV20-1	TRBJ2-5	many	TGCAGTGCTAGAGACTACGACAGGGGTCGGGTCGAGACCCAGTACTTC	CSARDYDRGRVETQYF
-	TRBV20-1	TRBJ2-7	-	TGCAGTGCTAGTGGCCGGGACTCAAAGCTCAACGAGCAGTACTTC	CSASGRDSKLNEQYF
TRBD2	TRBV20-1	TRBJ2-3	few	TGCAGTGCTAGAGATGCAGGGCTAGCGGGAGCTGATACGCAGTATTTT	CSARDAGLAGADTQYF
-	TRBV11-2	TRBJ2-1	many	TGTGCCAGCAGCTCGAGCCCCGGCTATGAGCAGTTCTTC	CASSSSPGYEQFF
-	TRBV5-1	TRBJ2-5	-	TGCGCCAGCAGCCCCTCGGGACCTAGAAAAGAGACCCAGTACTTC	CASSPSGPRKETQYF
-	TRBV10-3	TRBJ2-1	few	TGTGCCATCAGTGAGTACGGAGGGACACTAGGGCAGTTCTTC	CAISEYGGTLGQFF
-	TRBV12-3/TRBV12-4	TRBJ2-3	-	TGTGCCAGCAGCCTTTTGGGCGGGAACGTCGGCACAGATACGCAGTATTTT	CASSLLGGNVGTDTQYF
-	TRBV11-2	TRBJ1-1	few	TGTGCGCGCAGGGCTGAAGCTTTCTTT	CARRAEAFF
TRBD2	TRBV20-1	TRBJ2-3	few	TGCAGTGCTAGAGATCGTCTAGCGGGAGCAAGAGATACGCAGTATTTT	CSARDRLAGARDTQYF
TRBD2	TRBV18	TRBJ2-2	many	TGTGCCAGCTCACCAAGACTAGCCGATCGTGGTAACACCGGGGAGCTGTTTTTT	CASSPRLADRGNTGELFF
-	TRBV20-1	TRBJ1-3	-	TGCAGTGCTGCGGACAAACGCTCTGGAAACACCATATATTTT	CSAADKRSGNTIYF
TRBD2	TRBV5-1	TRBJ2-7	-	TGCGCCAGCAGCCCCAGGCCTACTAGCGGGACCTCCTACGAGCAGTACTTC	CASSPRPTSGTSYEQYF
-	TRBV20-1	TRBJ1-6	-	TGCAGTGCTATCCCCCAATCCTCCTATAATTCACCCCTCCACTTT	CSAIPQSSYNSPLHF
-	TRBV7-2	TRBJ1-1	many	TGTGCCAGCAGCTTAGCGTCGGGGGTAAGGACTGAAGCTTTCTTT	CASSLASGVRTEAFF
TRBD1	TRBV3-1	TRBJ2-2	many	TGTGCCAGCAGCCTCAGACAGGGGGCGGACACCGGGGAGCTGTTTTTT	CASSLRQGADTGELFF
-	TRBV19	TRBJ1-1	-	TGTGCCAGTTGGGACCTAACAGTGAACACTGAAGCTTTCTTT	CASWDLTVNTEAFF
TRBD1	TRBV27	TRBJ1-1	few	TGTGCCAGCAGTTTAGGGGGGTGGGACAGGGGGAGAAACACTGAAGCTTTCTTT	CASSLGGWDRGRNTEAFF
-	TRBV10-3	TRBJ2-5	many	TGTGCCATCAGTGAATCGACTAGGGGAGAGACCCAGTACTTC	CAISESTRGETQYF
-	TRBV29-1	TRBJ2-3	-	TGCAGCGCCCAGGCGGCCCCACTCGGGGATACGCAGTATTTT	CSAQAAPLGDTQYF
TRBD2	TRBV20-1	TRBJ2-7	few	TGCAGTGCTAGCTGGCTAGCGGGGTCCGAGCAGTACTTC	CSASWLAGSEQYF
-	TRBV6-6	TRBJ1-1	-	TGTGCCAGCAGTCCGGGAGTCAAGACTTTCTTT	CASSPGVKTFF
TRBD1	TRBV9	TRBJ1-2	few	TGTGCCAGCAGCGTAGGCGAAGGGGGCTTCTATGGCTACACCTTC	CASSVGEGGFYGYTF
TRBD1	TRBV12-3/TRBV12-4	TRBJ1-5	many	TGTGCCAGCAAGACAGGGGTGGGCAATCAGCCCCAGCATTTT	CASKTGVGNQPQHF
-	TRBV20-1	TRBJ1-5	many	TGCAGTGCTAGAGGGCCGGAAGGCCTCAATCAGCCCCAGCATTTT	CSARGPEGLNQPQHF
-	TRBV20-1	TRBJ2-7	few	TGCAGTGCTAGAGATAAGTCAGGATCCTACGAGCAGTACTTC	CSARDKSGSYEQYF
-	TRBV12-3/TRBV12-4	TRBJ2-1	many	TGTGCCAGCAACTCCAAGACGGGTTACAATGAGCAGTTCTTC	CASNSKTGYNEQFF
-	TRBV9	TRBJ2-2	few	TGTGCCAGCAGCGTAGATCACGGGGGTTACACCGGGGAGCTGTTTTTT	CASSVDHGGYTGELFF
TRBD1	TRBV6-6	TRBJ2-7	many	TGTGCCAGCAGAAAGACAGGGATTAGCTCCTACGAGCAGTACTTC	CASRKTGISSYEQYF
-	TRBV5-4	TRBJ2-2	many	TGTGCCAGCAGCCCCAGGGTTGCGAACACCGGGGAGCTGTTTTTT	CASSPRVANTGELFF
-	TRBV29-1	TRBJ2-7	-	TGCAGTGGGACTGAAAACTACGAGCAGTACTTC	CSGTENYEQYF
TRBD1	TRBV12-3/TRBV12-4	TRBJ1-5	-	TGTGCCAGCAGCCCGGGACAGTACAATCAGCCCCAGCATTTT	CASSPGQYNQPQHF
TRBD2	TRBV7-2	TRBJ2-2	many	TGTGCCAGCAGCCCATTACCGGGACTAGCGGGAGTCGGGGAGCTGTTTTTT	CASSPLPGLAGVGELFF
-	TRBV21-1	TRBJ2-7	many	TGTGCCAGCCCTCTTGGGGACAGGTCCAACTCCTACGAGCAGTACTTC	CASPLGDRSNSYEQYF
-	TRBV7-9	TRBJ1-2	-	TGTGCCAGCAGCCCCCCCGGACGAATCCTCTATGGCTACACCTTC	CASSPPGRILYGYTF
-	TRBV12-3/TRBV12-4	TRBJ2-4	many	TGTGCCAGCAGTTTACGGGTAAACGTACTAGCCAAAAACATTCAGTACTTC	CASSLRVNVLAKNIQYF
-	TRBV20-1	TRBJ2-5	many	TGCAGTGCTAGAGATGCTGGACAGAGTCAAGAGACCCAGTACTTC	CSARDAGQSQETQYF
-	TRBV5-1	TRBJ2-1	many	TGCGCCAGCAGCTTGGAGTTTAGCGGACGCTACAATGAGCAGTTCTTC	CASSLEFSGRYNEQFF